The T cell receptor beta chain under discussion was sequenced for a study of blood T cell repertoires in COVID-19. The wider study: PBMCs, B-cell-depleted T cells, or T cells were the source of the cDNA or gDNA that made up the material.

Trimming took off 6 bases at V and 1 base at J, with 7 bases between the two ends. Germline CDR1 SGHRS, CDR2 YFSETQ. This CDR3 comprises 12 residues. The method was immunoSEQ multiplex PCR; TCRdb's version includes in-frame clones alone and lacks a portion of them. The sample consists of about 40,000 clones, 86% of them appearing once. The chain is built from TRBV5-1 and TRBJ2-5, with D unresolved. This TCR was sampled from a man aged 50-60 years in a cohort sampled during active COVID-19. What was sequenced was peripheral blood. The CDR3: CASTGSQETQYF. CDR3 DNA sequence: TGCGCCAGCACGGGTAGCCAAGAGACCCAGTACTTC.